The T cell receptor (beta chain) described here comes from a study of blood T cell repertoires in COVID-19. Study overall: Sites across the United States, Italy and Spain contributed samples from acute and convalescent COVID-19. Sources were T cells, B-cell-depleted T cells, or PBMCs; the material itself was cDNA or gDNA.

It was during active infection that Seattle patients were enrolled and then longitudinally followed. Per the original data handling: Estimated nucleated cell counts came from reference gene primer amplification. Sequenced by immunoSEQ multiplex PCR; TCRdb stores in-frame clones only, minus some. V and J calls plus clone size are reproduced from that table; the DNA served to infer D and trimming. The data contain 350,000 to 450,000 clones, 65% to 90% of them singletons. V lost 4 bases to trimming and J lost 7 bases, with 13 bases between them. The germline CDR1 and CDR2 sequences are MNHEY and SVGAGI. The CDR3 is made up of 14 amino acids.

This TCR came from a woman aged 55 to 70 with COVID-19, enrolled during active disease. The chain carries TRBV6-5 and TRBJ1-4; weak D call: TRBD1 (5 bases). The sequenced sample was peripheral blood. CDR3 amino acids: CASSLLRQPEKLFF. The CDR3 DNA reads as TGTGCCAGCAGTTTATTGCGACAGCCTGAAAAACTGTTTTTT.